These 19 T cell receptor beta chains originate from one sample sequenced in a study of blood T cell repertoires in COVID-19. The table came from immunoSEQ multiplex PCR; TCRdb's copy has only in-frame clones and leaves some out. The sample holds 35,000 to 50,000 clones, approximately 89% seen once. The specimen sequenced was peripheral blood. The receptors were sampled from a middle-aged man with active COVID-19.

The chain carries TRBV12-5 and TRBJ1-5; D may be TRBD1 (6 bases). Trimming took off 2 bases at V and 5 bases at J, with 16 bases between the two ends. The CDR3 totals 16 residues. Looked up from germline, CDR1 is LGHNT and CDR2 is FRNRAP. This CDR3 is CASGLSSTGLDQPQHF. Written as DNA, the CDR3 is TGTGCTAGTGGTTTGAGTTCAACAGGGCTAGATCAGCCCCAGCATTTT.

The chain recombines TRBV11-3 with TRBJ2-3; 8 positions agree with TRBD2. Germline V gives CDR1 SGHNT, CDR2 YENEEA. V lost 4 bases to trimming and J lost 8 bases; unmatched junction nucleotides: 5. This CDR3 contains 13 residues. CDR3 nucleotide sequence: TGTGCCAGCAGCTCCGGGGGGGCCGGTACGCAGTATTTT. Encoded protein: CASSSGGAGTQYF. Based on the CDR3 plus reference TRBV11-3 and TRBJ2-3, the full variable domain is EAGVVQSPRYKIIEKKQPVAFWCNPISGHNTLYWYLQNLGQGPELLIRYENEEAVDDSQLPKDRFSAERLKGVDSTLKIQPAELGDSAVYLCASSSGGAGTQYFGPGTRLTVL.

This rearrangement joins TRBV30 to TRBJ1-2; tentatively, D is TRBD1 (5 bases). CDR1 is GTSNPN and CDR2 is SVGIG in the germline V gene (reference sequence). V dropped 3 bases and J dropped 6 bases, with 17 bases sitting between them. The CDR3 totals 14 residues. The CDR3 coding sequence is TGTGCCTGGAGGGTATGGCAGGGAATAGATGGCTACACCTTC. Its translation is CAWRVWQGIDGYTF. The whole variable domain, filled in from reference TRBV30 and TRBJ1-2, reads SQTIHQWPATLVQPVGSPLSLECTVEGTSNPNLYWYRQAAGRGLQLLFYSVGIGQISSEVPQNLSASRPQDRQFILSSKKLLLSDSGFYLCAWRVWQGIDGYTFGSGTRLTVV.

This clone was seen only a few times. The rearrangement uses TRBV5-1 and TRBJ2-7, with 9 bases fitting TRBD2. This CDR3 contains 16 residues. The V and J ends lost 4 bases and 2 bases, in that order; junction bases with no gene match: 10. Germline V gene sequence: CDR1 SGHRS, CDR2 YFSETQ. The CDR3 loop is CASSPSTSGMTYEQYF. Written as DNA, the CDR3 is TGCGCCAGCAGCCCCTCGACTAGCGGAATGACCTACGAGCAGTACTTC.

The chain links TRBV9 to TRBJ1-1; possible D gene TRBD1, 6 bases. Trimming took 1 base from V and 4 from J, leaving 8 bases between them. This CDR3 has 13 residues. Germline V CDR1 and CDR2: SGDLS, YYNGEE. In DNA form, the CDR3 reads TGTGCCAGCAGCGTAACAGGGATCACTGAAGCTTTCTTT. It encodes CASSVTGITEAFF.

This sequence joins TRBV5-1 and TRBJ1-1, with D perhaps TRBD1 (6 bases). Trimming removed 0 bases at V and 0 bases at J, with 12 bases between. The CDR3 sequence is 16 residues long. Germline CDR1 is SGHRS and CDR2 is YFSETQ. CDR3 sequence (DNA): TGCGCCAGCAGCTTGGCGAGGGGGACGGTGAACACTGAAGCTTTCTTT. Protein sequence: CASSLARGTVNTEAFF.

The J gene is TRBJ2-1, the V gene TRBV6-5, with 8 bases aligning to TRBD2. V lost 6 bases and J lost 8; bases outside the gene matches: 12. CDR1 is MNHEY, CDR2 SVGAGI, per germline. CDR3 length equals 15 residues. The CDR3 is CASSRLAGLKDEQFF. The CDR3 bases are TGTGCCAGCAGCCGCCTAGCGGGTCTGAAAGATGAGCAGTTCTTC.

In this sample, this clone turned up once. The chain employs TRBV29-1 and TRBJ2-7; the D gene is possibly TRBD2 (5 bases). V was shortened by 2 bases and J by 9 bases, with 20 bases between the two germline ends. This CDR3 is 14 amino acids long. Germline assignment: CDR1 SQVTM and CDR2 ANQGSEA. CDR3 bases: TGCAGCGTTGAACAACCAGAGGGCAAAACGGGGCAGTACTTC. It specifies CSVEQPEGKTGQYF.

The sample holds a few counts of this clone. The rearrangement links TRBV15 to TRBJ1-5; D gene ambiguous. CDR3 length: 13 amino acids. Trimming removed 0 bases from V and 7 bases from J, with 7 bases in between. Germline V lookup: CDR1 LNHNV, CDR2 YYDKDF (reference sequence). CDR3 nucleotides: TGTGCCACCAGCAGAGATTCAGTCCAGCCCCAGCATTTT. Translation gives CATSRDSVQPQHF. Complete variable domain (other parts from reference TRBV15 and TRBJ1-5): DAMVIQNPRYQVTQFGKPVTLSCSQTLNHNVMYWYQQKSSQAPKLLFHYYDKDFNNEADTPDNFQSRRPNTSFCFLDIRSPGLGDTAMYLCATSRDSVQPQHFGDGTRLSIL.

The chain employs TRBV6-5 and TRBJ2-7; 9 nucleotides agree with TRBD1. Losses at the gene ends were 7 bases for V and 2 bases for J; bases not matched to a gene: 9. Germline assignment: CDR1 MNHEY and CDR2 SVGAGI. CDR3 length: 15 residues. CDR3 loop: CASIPGTGNTYEQYF. The CDR3 nucleotides read TGTGCCAGCATACCCGGGACAGGGAATACCTACGAGCAGTACTTC.

CDR3 coding DNA: TGTGCCATCAGGGGACAGGGTTTGAATGAGCAGTTCTTC. It codes for CAIRGQGLNEQFF. The V call is TRBV10-3, the J call TRBJ2-1; 9 bases fit TRBD1. This CDR3 has 13 amino acids. The junction had 4 bases not matched to a gene; V was cut back by 6 bases and J by 7 bases. CDR1 is ENHRY and CDR2 is SYGVKD in the germline V gene.

This sequence joins TRBV11-2 and TRBJ2-1, with TRBD2 matching over 13 bases. Losses at the gene ends were 4 bases for V and 7 bases for J; bases not matched to a gene: 4. The germline CDR1 and CDR2 sequences are SGHAT and FQNNGV. The CDR3 runs 15 residues. CDR3 DNA: TGTGCCAGCAGCTCGGGACTAGCGGGATATAATGAGCAGTTCTTC. This gives the protein CASSSGLAGYNEQFF.

As DNA, the CDR3 is TGTGCCAGCAGTCCACAGGGTGGTCAGCCCCAGCATTTT. Translating gives CASSPQGGQPQHF. The chain carries TRBV12-3 or TRBV12-4 and TRBJ1-5; TRBD1 is a possible D gene (6 bases). With 5 bases removed from V and 6 bases from J, the gap between germline ends came to 11 bases. The CDR3 has 13 amino acids.

The CDR3 nucleotides are TGTGCCAGCTTACCTGGCGGGACTAATGAAAAACTGTTTTTT. Its protein is CASLPGGTNEKLFF. This chain uses TRBV18 with TRBJ1-4; D not certain. This CDR3 region has 14 residues. The V gene's germline CDR1 is KGHSH and CDR2 LQKENI. The V gene lost 7 bases and the J gene lost 2 bases, with 11 bases spanning the gap.

This sequence joins TRBV14 and TRBJ1-6, with unresolved D. The CDR3 totals 17 residues. CDR1 is SGHDN and CDR2 is FVKESK in the germline V gene. V lost 1 base and J lost 0, with 10 bases in between. The CDR3 reads CASSQASHSSYNSPLHF. CDR3 in DNA: TGTGCCAGCAGCCAAGCGAGCCATAGCTCCTATAATTCACCCCTCCACTTT.

The chain has TRBV21-1 and TRBJ2-3; the table's D call TRBD1 went unverified against the DNA. TRBV21-1 is termed a pseudogene. CDR3 length: 18 amino acids. The CDR3 spells CASSKAQTQYNPTDTQYF. The CDR3 bases are TGTGCCAGCAGCAAAGCACAGACACAATACAACCCCACAGATACGCAGTATTTT.

The chain has TRBV5-5 and TRBJ2-3; TRBD2 aligns across 10 bases. Germline V gene sequence: CDR1 SGHKS, CDR2 YYEKEE (reference sequence). The CDR3 is 17 residues long. J lost 8 bases, V lost 9 bases, and 21 bases had no gene match. The CDR3 sequence: CATSRGDLAGVGGTQYF. Written as DNA, the CDR3 is TGTGCCACCTCCAGGGGGGATCTAGCGGGAGTGGGTGGTACGCAGTATTTT.

The CDR3 DNA is TGTGCCAGCTCACCACCGTCGCCAGGGGATAATCAGCCCCAGCATTTT. It is translated as CASSPPSPGDNQPQHF. This rearrangement joins TRBV18 to TRBJ1-5, with a tentative D call TRBD1 (6 bases). Germline V gene lookup returns CDR1 KGHSH and CDR2 LQKENI. V gave up 0 bases and J gave up 4 bases, with 13 bases separating them. The CDR3 spans 16 residues.

This chain uses TRBV6-2 or TRBV6-3 with TRBJ1-1; possible D gene TRBD1, 5 bases. The V end lost 7 bases, the J end lost 4 bases, and 16 bases lay between the germline ends. The CDR3 runs to 14 residues. Germline V gives CDR1 MNHEY, CDR2 SVGEGT. The CDR3 coding sequence is TGTGCCAGCAACCCCCGGGGGAGGACCACTGAAGCTTTCTTT. This gives the protein CASNPRGRTTEAFF.